This T cell receptor (beta chain) was profiled in a study of T cells in Graves' hyperthyroidism and ophthalmopathy (dated by TCRdb to about 2019). Looking at the study overall: Peripheral blood was collected at initial diagnosis, before any treatment. TCR V-J signatures able to tell the groups apart were searched for in a discovery cohort of 100 patients, of whom 43 had Graves' ophthalmopathy and roughly 59 had stable Graves' hyperthyroidism. Prospective prediction of ophthalmopathy was tested in an independent validation cohort of 18 to 20 hyperthyroidism patients and 15 to 17 patients who later progressed to ophthalmopathy. The 100 or so discovery patients were divided at random into training and test sets in a 7:3 ratio. In addition, the study compared T-cell repertoires in thyroid tissue and in blood from roughly six Graves' hyperthyroidism patients. After blood sampling, hyperthyroidism patients were treated with methimazole at a starting dose of 30 mg daily, and ophthalmopathy patients were treated with high-dose intravenous methylprednisolone. TCR Vbeta CDR3 sequencing of 135 peripheral blood samples (over 40 ophthalmopathy, 75 to 85 hyperthyroidism and roughly 17 progressor patients) is reported in the paper. Points the paper makes about the study in general: Most expanded thyroid clonotypes (frequency above 0.001) were also found in blood, which suggests that blood repertoires may mirror thyroid immune responses. In validation, progression to ophthalmopathy was predicted by the model with 70.59% sensitivity and 72% to 85% specificity, a median of around 5.9 months before onset. Sample size was not statistically predetermined, and investigators were not blinded to group allocation. A model built on a 13 V-J signature distinguished ophthalmopathy from stable hyperthyroidism, reaching roughly 88% sensitivity and about 81% specificity in cross-validation and 80%/75% in testing.

TCR beta CDR3 regions were amplified from RNA transcripts. The first round of RT-PCR for the TCR CDR3 was performed with the HTBI primer set and the Qiagen OneStep RT-PCR kit. Libraries were constructed in a second round of multiplex PCR, after which size selection and purification were performed. Sequencing of the libraries was done on an Illumina HiSeq2000 using paired-end 100 bp reads. Turning to the authors' computational methods: SOAPnuke was used to process the raw data, throwing out any read that contained adapters or uncalled bases, had a mean Phred below 15, or lacked an exact constant-primer or identifier match. COPE v1.2.5 was used to merge high-quality paired reads, and clonotypes were defined as unique nucleotide sequences. MiTCR v1.1 was used to align clonotypes to the IMGT TRBV, TRBD and TRBJ reference segments. The analysis included only V-J combinations with a frequency above 0.0001, which together covered 98% to 99.2% of the repertoires. The TCS score was defined as the ratio of F50 (clonal expansion) to E x V (chaos), calculated using BLOSUM62-based TCRdist between CDR3 peptides within each V-J. Welch's t-statistics and random forest reduced around 550 V-J features to 10 to 15, which were used in a naive Bayes classifier (R e1071). TCRdb applied fastp at Q25 and MiXCR to the public reads, then kept only in-frame beta chains. Entries are consolidated by CDR3 protein sequence, retaining the most common genes and DNA. The V and J calls follow TCRdb's processing rather than the paper's. The sample records 700,000 or so distinct CDR3 sequences, roughly 15% of which are singletons. In total, the top ten clones hold 9.5% to 15% of the sample.

Sequences KGHSH (CDR1) and LQKENI (CDR2) are obtained from the germline V gene. For this chain, trimming is 5 bases at the V end and 9 bases at the J end, and the number of junction bases without a gene match is 17. The CDR3, from cysteine to phenylalanine, totals 17 residues. Left in the record is the CDR3 DNA by itself, 51 bases read in frame from the first base. This clonotype was detected ten times or more. Which antigen it targets is not known. No base qualities exist here, and no much larger clone lies one base off it. Ophthalmopathy patients had moderately to severely active disease, with a Clinical Activity Score of 3 or more, a NOSPECS grade of 4 or more, and a disease duration of less than 3 months. Exclusion was applied to patients with uncontrolled infections, other autoimmune diseases, pregnancy or lactation. Clinical symptoms, serum thyroxine and TRAb, thyroid ultrasound, and orbital computed tomography formed the basis for the diagnoses. PBMCs were separated from under 11 ml of fresh peripheral blood using Ficoll-Paque density gradient centrifugation. Total RNA was extracted with Trizol reagent, and quality was checked on an Agilent 2100 Bioanalyzer.

The receptor comes from a woman between 50 and 59 years old with Graves' ophthalmopathy. What was sequenced was blood. Recombination joined TRBV18 with TRBJ2-1, with TRBD1 identical over 9 junction bases. The CDR3 here reads CASSWGPRDRDYSEQFF. The DNA sequence follows: TGTGCCAGCTCATGGGGTCCCCGGGACAGGGACTATAGTGAGCAGTTCTTC. The CDR3, completed at both ends by the reference TRBV18 and TRBJ2-1 genes, gives the full variable domain NAGVMQNPRHLVRRRGQEARLRCSPMKGHSHVYWYRQLPEEGLKFMVYLQKENIIDESGMPKERFSAEFPKEGPSILRIQQVVRGDSAAYFCASSWGPRDRDYSEQFFGPGTRLTVL.